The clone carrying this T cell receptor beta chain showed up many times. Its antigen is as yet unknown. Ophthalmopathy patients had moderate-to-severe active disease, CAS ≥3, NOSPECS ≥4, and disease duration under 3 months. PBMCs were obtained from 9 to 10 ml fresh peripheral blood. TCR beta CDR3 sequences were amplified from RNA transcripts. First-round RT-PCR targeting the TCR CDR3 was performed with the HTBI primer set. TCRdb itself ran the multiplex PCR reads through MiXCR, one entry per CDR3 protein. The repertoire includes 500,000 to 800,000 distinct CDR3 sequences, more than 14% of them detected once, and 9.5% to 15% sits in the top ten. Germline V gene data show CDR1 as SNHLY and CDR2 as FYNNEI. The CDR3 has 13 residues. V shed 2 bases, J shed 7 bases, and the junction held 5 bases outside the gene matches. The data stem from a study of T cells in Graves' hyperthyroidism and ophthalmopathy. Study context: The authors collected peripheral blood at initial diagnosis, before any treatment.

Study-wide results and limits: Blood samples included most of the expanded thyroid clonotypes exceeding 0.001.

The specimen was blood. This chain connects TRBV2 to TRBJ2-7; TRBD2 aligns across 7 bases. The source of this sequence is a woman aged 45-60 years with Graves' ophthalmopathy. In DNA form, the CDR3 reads TGTGCCAGCAGTGAAATAGCGGGTGGGGAGCAGTACTTC. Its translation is CASSEIAGGEQYF.